This T cell receptor beta chain was sequenced in a study of blood T cell repertoires in COVID-19. Sequencing used immunoSEQ multiplex PCR; TCRdb keeps in-frame clones, though not all of them. The profile covers about 500,000 clones, with about 88% appearing a single time and less than 9.5% taken by the ten largest. Per germline, CDR1 SNHLY and CDR2 FYNNEI. V was pared by 5 bases and J by 9 bases, with 17 bases between. This CDR3 is 14 amino acids long. The source is a woman aged 45-59 years with COVID-19, enrolled during active disease. Sequenced: peripheral blood. This sequence joins TRBV2 and TRBJ2-1, with a tentative D call TRBD2 (5 bases). For the CDR3, the DNA is TGTGCCAGCAGTCCCCGGACTTCAATCCTTGAGCAGTTCTTC. Translation gives CASSPRTSILEQFF.